This TCR beta chain was captured by sequencing in a study of graft-versus-host responses after intestinal transplantation. Study-wide background: Tacrolimus and steroids were given for around 3 years to all recipients after anti-thymocyte globulin induction.

The CDR3 sequence is 15 residues long. Germline values: CDR1 MNHNS, CDR2 SASEGT. The ends were cut back, 10 bases at V and 0 bases at J, with 16 bases in the middle. Study results and caveats: There was an association between peak levels of circulating GvH clones and early post-transplant HvG declines. Detection of GvH clones occurred in recipient marrow, and some had their first appearance in ileum or blood.

Sequencing was performed with immunoSEQ multiplex PCR; in TCRdb, only in-frame clones are kept and a portion is missing. The sample lists some 110,000 clones, about 92% occurring once. This clone appeared a single time. The antigen remains undetermined. The gene calls are TRBV6-1 and TRBJ2-1; possibly TRBD2 for D (6 bases). The TCR sequence derives from a human donor who was the organ donor for an intestinal transplant. Sample: unstimulated CD8+ T cells sorted from spleen or lymph node cells, taken before transplant. CDR3 in DNA: TGTGCCACCGACTATAGCGGATACTCCTACAATGAGCAGTTCTTC. Amino acids: CATDYSGYSYNEQFF.